Included here is one T cell receptor beta chain sequence, with context. The source of the sample is a study of blood T cell repertoires in COVID-19. In the study overall: Samples taken during acute and convalescent COVID-19 were collected in the United States, Italy and Spain. T cells, B-cell-depleted T cells, or PBMCs provided the cDNA or gDNA that served as material.

TCRdb's copy holds only in-frame clones and misses some; the assay was immunoSEQ multiplex PCR. The top ten clones hold 3.4% of a sample with roughly 230,000 clones, about four fifths of them seen once. V was clipped by 3 bases and J by 2 bases; unmatched bases: 9. Germline assignment: CDR1 KGHDR and CDR2 SFDVKD. CDR3 length equals 17 residues. The chain carries TRBV24-1 and TRBJ2-7, with 10 bases fitting TRBD1. The clonotype originates from a man aged 45 to 65 who had recovered from COVID-19. Sequencing input: PBMCs or T cells enriched from blood (not recorded which). The CDR3 coding sequence is TGTGCCACCAGTGATCCGAGAGGACAGGGGGGTACCTACGAGCAGTACTTC. Its translation is CATSDPRGQGGTYEQYF.